This is a list of T cell receptor beta chains from one sample in a study of T-cell memory formation after mild COVID-19. TCRdb ran MiXCR on the 5' RACE reads and lists one entry per CDR3 protein. The sample lists fewer than 300,000 distinct CDR3 sequences, over 15% occurring once. Sequencing was performed on PBMCs or a T cell subset sorted from them (not recorded which). The origin of the receptors is a man in his late teens or twenties who had mild COVID-19 (a few samples of this study predate the infection). Cell type and time point are not known. Both conserved end residues are part of each CDR3. D genes are given only for firm matches. The size entry is marked missing in some rows and otherwise reads once, few, many or a size class.

NA TRBJ2-5 TRBD2 TRBV29-1 CSVSSGGVSETQYF TGCAGCGTATCCAGCGGGGGGGTTTCAGAGACCCAGTACTTC
few TRBJ2-1 NA TRBV7-9 CASSHLYDNEQFF TGTGCCAGCAGCCATTTATATGACAATGAGCAGTTCTTC
NA TRBJ2-2 TRBD1 TRBV5-1 CASSPGTGIVNTGELFF TGCGCCAGCAGCCCCGGGACAGGGATCGTGAACACCGGGGAGCTGTTTTTT
few TRBJ2-6 NA TRBV24-1 CATSVSGANVLTF TGTGCCACCAGTGTATCTGGGGCCAACGTCCTGACTTTC
NA TRBJ1-2 NA TRBV20-1 CSANLGGSYGYTF TGCAGTGCTAACCTAGGGGGATCCTATGGCTACACCTTC
few TRBJ2-2 TRBD1 TRBV6-2/TRBV6-3 CASSWIQGLGTGELFF TGTGCCAGCAGTTGGATACAGGGGCTGGGCACCGGGGAGCTGTTTTTT
many TRBJ1-1 TRBD1 TRBV5-1 CASSLLDRGPYTEAFF TGCGCCAGCAGCTTGCTGGACAGGGGGCCTTACACTGAAGCTTTCTTT
few TRBJ2-5 TRBD1 TRBV12-3/TRBV12-4 CASSSSDRGWKTQYF TGTGCCAGCAGTTCCTCGGACAGGGGGTGGAAGACCCAGTACTTC
few TRBJ2-3 NA TRBV6-2/TRBV6-3 CASKASAAGTQYF TGTGCCAGCAAAGCTAGCGCAGCGGGTACGCAGTATTTT
NA TRBJ2-5 NA TRBV6-2/TRBV6-3 CASRPDRSQETQYF TGTGCCAGCAGACCCGACAGGAGTCAAGAGACCCAGTACTTC
NA TRBJ2-1 TRBD2 TRBV24-1 CATSVTSGGINEQFF TGTGCCACCAGCGTCACTAGCGGGGGGATAAATGAGCAGTTCTTC
NA TRBJ2-7 NA TRBV6-5 CASSYGEDSYEQYF TGTGCCAGCAGTTACGGGGAGGACTCCTACGAGCAGTACTTC
NA TRBJ1-2 TRBD1 TRBV7-9 CASSQGTGDGYTF TGTGCCAGCAGCCAAGGGACAGGGGACGGCTACACCTTC
few TRBJ1-6 NA TRBV2 CASSEVRNSPLHF TGTGCCAGCAGTGAAGTCAGGAATTCACCCCTCCACTTT
few TRBJ2-7 TRBD1 TRBV29-1 CSVVRQGDGEQYF TGCAGCGTTGTTCGGCAGGGGGATGGCGAGCAGTACTTC
few TRBJ2-7 NA TRBV7-6 CASSLDGWEQYF TGTGCCAGCAGCTTAGACGGCTGGGAGCAGTACTTC
NA TRBJ2-3 NA TRBV5-4 CASSLADEDTQYF TGTGCCAGCAGCTTGGCCGACGAAGATACGCAGTATTTT